This TCR beta chain was observed in a study of T-cell reconstitution after alpha-beta-depleted transplantation in children (dated by TCRdb to the mid-2010s). For context, the study as a whole: T-cell immune reconstitution after TCRalphabeta/CD19-depleted allogeneic hematopoietic cell transplantation in children was quantitatively tracked in the study by means of TCR repertoire profiling. What the work shows at the level of the full study, not this receptor alone: In some patients, high TCRbeta diversity at day 60 was attributed to recipient T cells and intrathymic progenitors that had survived conditioning. The frequencies of hyperexpanded clones fell over the following months, and after one year, T-cell counts and TCRbeta diversity were mostly attributed to newly produced T cells. About two months after transplant, the apparently early recovery of alphabetaT-cell counts reportedly depended on just several hundred clones that had expanded rapidly and came from non-depleted graft cells.

Regarding this clonotype: Its antigen has not been determined. The record has no base qualities; no much larger clone is one base away.

In light of the paper, this sample's treatment or condition label describes: allogeneic hematopoietic cell transplantation with graft depleted of TCRalphabeta T cells and CD19 B cells. TCRalphabeta/CD19-depleted allogeneic hematopoietic cell grafts were given to the transplant recipients, all of whom were children. The library relied on PCR. Sequencing relied on an Illumina HiSeq 2500. TCR library preparation used molecular barcoding, with unique molecular identifiers applied to normalize quantification of the TCRbeta repertoire. TCRdb reworked the public reads: Q25 trimming with fastp, MiXCR clone assembly, productive beta chains retained. Entries are consolidated by CDR3 protein sequence, retaining the most common genes and DNA. The sample yields 500,000 to 750,000 distinct CDR3 sequences; under 15% were counted once. The ten most abundant clones make up about 2% of the sample. The germline V gene encodes CDR1 MNHEY and CDR2 SVGEGT. Including the terminal cysteine and phenylalanine, the CDR3 comprises 12 residues. Only CDR3 DNA is held: 36 bases, read in frame from base 1. V was cut back by 6 bases and J by 7 bases, leaving a gap of 12 bases between them.

The origin of this receptor is a male patient younger than 18 who had a stem cell transplant for acute myeloid leukemia, so the T cells may come from the graft donor. The chain is assembled from TRBV6-2 or TRBV6-3 and TRBJ1-1; possibly the D gene is TRBD1, per 5 matching bases. The sequences come from PBMCs, mostly from graft donor cells, collected 360 days after TCRalphabeta/CD19-depleted stem cell transplant. The encoded CDR3 is CASSQTVNEAFF. At the DNA level, the sequence is TGTGCCAGCAGCCAGACAGTCAATGAAGCTTTCTTT.